A single sample is the source of the 32 T cell receptor beta chains below, sequenced in a study of blood T cell repertoires in COVID-19. TCRdb keeps only in-frame clones here, not all; method: immunoSEQ multiplex PCR. Among more than 300,000 clones listed, about 82% were seen once. Sequencing used peripheral blood. These receptor sequences come from a woman in her 50s with acute or convalescent COVID-19.

The chain is built from TRBV6-5 and TRBJ2-7, with D perhaps matching TRBD1 (5 bases). This CDR3 is 15 amino acids long. Germline CDR1 reads MNHEY; CDR2 reads SVGAGI. V was trimmed by 0 bases and J by 3 bases, leaving 12 bases between them. As DNA, the CDR3 is TGTGCCAGCAGTTACTCAGGGCAGGGCGGCTACGAGCAGTACTTC. It codes for CASSYSGQGGYEQYF.

V usage is TRBV9 and J usage is TRBJ1-4; 7 positions agree with TRBD1. Germline V gene data show CDR1 as SGDLS and CDR2 as YYNGEE. With V trimmed by 3 bases and J by 6 bases, 5 bases remained unmatched. The CDR3 consists of 14 residues. This CDR3 is CASSARDRHEKLFF. CDR3 coding DNA: TGTGCCAGCAGCGCCCGGGACAGACATGAAAAACTGTTTTTT.

This clone was seen a handful of times. The chain carries TRBV19 and TRBJ2-2; 7 bases agree with TRBD1. Germline loops: CDR1 LNHDA, CDR2 SQIVND (reference sequence). The CDR3 totals 15 residues. The V and J ends lost 5 bases and 4 bases, in that order; junction bases with no gene match: 7. CDR3 in DNA: TGTGCCAGTAGTCCTACCTACAGGGGCACCGGGGAGCTGTTTTTT. Its protein product is CASSPTYRGTGELFF. The whole variable domain, filled in from reference TRBV19 and TRBJ2-2, reads DGGITQSPKYLFRKEGQNVTLSCEQNLNHDAMYWYRQDPGQGLRLIYYSQIVNDFQKGDIAEGYSVSREKKESFPLTVTSAQKNPTAFYLCASSPTYRGTGELFFGEGSRLTVL.

As to this clone: An end of the junction does not agree with germline; a read error may underlie this. The V call is TRBV7-9, the J call TRBJ2-1; 10 nucleotides align to TRBD2. This CDR3 has 15 residues. CDR1 SEHNR and CDR2 FQNEAQ come from the germline V gene (reference sequence). CDR3 bases: TGTGCCAGCAGCCTAGCGGGAGAGGCCTACAATGAGCAGTTCTTC. Its translation: CASSLAGEAYNEQFF.

This chain links TRBV3-1 (or the pseudogene TRBV3-2) with TRBJ1-6, with D maybe TRBD1 (5 bases). The CDR3 sequence is 14 residues long. From germline, CDR1 is LGHDT and CDR2 YNNKEL (reference sequence). V lost 0 bases and J lost 10, with 10 bases in between. CDR3 sequence: CASSQDRVKSPLHF. The CDR3 DNA reads as TGTGCCAGCAGCCAAGACAGGGTGAAATCACCCCTCCACTTT.

The chain links TRBV24-1 to TRBJ2-2; the D gene is possibly TRBD1 (6 bases). CDR1 is KGHDR, CDR2 SFDVKD, per germline. The CDR3 contains 16 residues. Trimming shortened V by 3 bases and J by 2 bases, and 12 bases separated the two germline ends. CDR3 in amino acids: CATSDPGTFNTGELFF. The DNA for the CDR3 is TGTGCCACCAGTGATCCAGGGACATTCAACACCGGGGAGCTGTTTTTT.

The chain links TRBV23-1 to TRBJ2-2; 8 positions agree with TRBD1. TRBV23-1 qualifies as an ORF whose function is uncertain. The CDR3 has 15 amino acids. V shed 8 bases and J 2 bases; nucleotides not matched to a gene: 7. The CDR3 coding sequence is TGCGCCAGCTTCCCGGGGACAGGTAACACCGGGGAGCTGTTTTTT. Protein product: CASFPGTGNTGELFF.

The J gene is TRBJ1-1, the V gene TRBV7-6; D is ambiguous. The V gene lost 7 bases and the J gene lost 1 base, with 10 bases spanning the gap. The CDR3 contains 13 residues. Germline CDR1 reads SGHVS; CDR2 reads FNYEAQ. The CDR3 is CASTGRWNTEAFF. The DNA for the CDR3 is TGTGCCAGCACAGGTCGATGGAACACTGAAGCTTTCTTT. Full variable domain (missing parts from reference TRBV7-6 and TRBJ1-1): GAGVSQSPRYKVTKRGQDVALRCDPISGHVSLYWYRQALGQGPEFLTYFNYEAQQDKSGLPNDRFSAERPEGSISTLTIQRTEQRDSAMYRCASTGRWNTEAFFGQGTRLTVV.

CDR3: CATSAAGGRAGYGELFF. DNA for the CDR3: TGTGCCACCAGTGCTGCCGGAGGGAGGGCCGGGTACGGGGAGCTGTTTTTT. This rearrangement joins TRBV24-1 to TRBJ2-2; 7 bases are shared with TRBD2. This CDR3 has 17 amino acids. The junction had 15 bases not matched to a gene; V was cut back by 5 bases and J by 7 bases. The germline gives CDR1 KGHDR, CDR2 SFDVKD.

V usage is TRBV24-1 and J usage is TRBJ1-4; tentative D call: TRBD1 (6 bases). Germline-derived CDR1 and CDR2 are KGHDR and SFDVKD. The germline V and J ends were trimmed by 4 bases and 5 bases, with 10 bases remaining between them. The CDR3 spans 14 residues. The CDR3, as DNA: TGTGCCACCAGTGAACAGGGAACAAATGAAAAACTGTTTTTT. Amino acids: CATSEQGTNEKLFF.

CDR3 loop: CASGASGTFQETQYF. CDR3 sequence (DNA): TGTGCCAGCGGAGCTAGCGGGACTTTCCAAGAGACCCAGTACTTC. The chain is built from TRBV6-5 and TRBJ2-5, with 9 bases matching TRBD2. CDR1 and CDR2 from the germline V gene are MNHEY and SVGAGI. The CDR3 spans 15 residues. The V and J ends lost 8 bases and 1 base, in that order; junction bases with no gene match: 8.

This clone has a single count. The CDR3 reads CASSLEVAGITDTQYF. The CDR3, as DNA: TGTGCCAGCAGCTTGGAGGTAGCGGGGATCACAGATACGCAGTATTTT. The chain links TRBV5-4 to TRBJ2-3; 8 bases line up with TRBD2. The junction had 5 bases not matched to a gene; V was cut back by 0 bases and J by 2 bases. Looked up from germline, CDR1 is SGHNT and CDR2 is YYREEE (reference sequence). The CDR3 loop spans 16 amino acids.

The V gene is TRBV27, the J gene TRBJ2-2, with 7 bases matching TRBD1. Germline lookup yields CDR1 MNHEY and CDR2 SMNVEV (reference sequence). The J segment lost 0 bases and the V segment lost 2 bases, leaving 6 bases of the junction unmatched. This CDR3 comprises 17 residues. In DNA, the CDR3 is TGTGCCAGCAGTTTACCGGGACAGTCCGCGAACACCGGGGAGCTGTTTTTT. Protein product: CASSLPGQSANTGELFF.

The rearrangement links TRBV6-5 to TRBJ2-3; TRBD1 matches 9 bases. The germline CDR1 and CDR2 sequences are MNHEY and SVGAGI. The CDR3 loop spans 14 amino acids. V gave up 6 bases and J gave up 3 bases; unmatched junction bases: 4. The CDR3 DNA is TGTGCCAGCAGGGCCGGGACAGGGACAGATACGCAGTATTTT. Amino acids: CASRAGTGTDTQYF.

A few counts support this clone. This chain uses TRBV27 with TRBJ2-1; D is perhaps TRBD2 (6 bases). The CDR3 has 14 residues. Trimming left V 6 bases short and J 4 bases short, with 13 bases between. Germline loops: CDR1 MNHEY, CDR2 SMNVEV (reference sequence). The CDR3: CASRRLDLYNEQFF. CDR3 nucleotide sequence: TGTGCCAGCAGGAGACTAGACCTATACAATGAGCAGTTCTTC.

This chain connects TRBV28 to TRBJ2-7; D gene uncertain. Germline assignment: CDR1 MDHEN and CDR2 SYDVKM. Trimming left V 3 bases short and J 0 bases short, with 15 bases between. The CDR3 is 16 residues long. The CDR3 bases are TGTGCCAGCAGTTTTGATTACAAACAAACCTCCTACGAGCAGTACTTC. It yields the protein CASSFDYKQTSYEQYF.

V is TRBV28 and J is TRBJ2-7; weak D call: TRBD1 (6 bases). The CDR3 runs 16 residues. Germline CDR1 reads MDHEN; CDR2 reads SYDVKM. Trimming removed 5 bases at V and 4 bases at J, with 21 bases between. For the CDR3, the DNA is TGTGCCAGCAGTCCTGGGGCAGGGGTGACGGAGTACGAGCAGTACTTC. The encoded protein is CASSPGAGVTEYEQYF.

The CDR3 sequence: CASSYSIRNTEAFF. The CDR3, as DNA: TGTGCCAGCAGTTACTCAATTCGGAACACTGAAGCTTTCTTT. The chain carries TRBV6-6 and TRBJ1-1; D is uncertain. Germline-derived CDR1 and CDR2 are MNHNY and SVGAGI (reference sequence). The CDR3 covers 14 residues. Trimming took 0 bases from V and 1 from J, leaving 6 bases between them.

The chain links TRBV4-1 to TRBJ1-5; 10 bases agree with TRBD1. V shed 11 bases, J shed 1 base, and the junction held 2 bases outside the gene matches. Germline V lookup: CDR1 MGHRA, CDR2 YSYEKL. The CDR3 runs to 13 residues. The CDR3 protein is CAVGQGSNQPQHF. CDR3 coding DNA: TGCGCCGTGGGACAGGGGAGCAATCAGCCCCAGCATTTT.

The chain uses TRBV5-4 and TRBJ2-7, with 9 bases that match TRBD1. With 5 bases clipped from V and 3 bases from J, the junction kept 9 bases outside the gene matches. The length of the CDR3 is 15 residues. Germline V gene data show CDR1 as SGHNT and CDR2 as YYREEE (reference sequence). The CDR3 spells CASRREETGGYEQYF. The CDR3 DNA reads as TGTGCCAGCAGACGGGAGGAGACAGGGGGCTACGAGCAGTACTTC.

This CDR3 reads CAWSVNRGNYGYTF. The CDR3 DNA sequence: TGTGCCTGGAGTGTTAACAGGGGTAACTATGGCTACACCTTC. The rearrangement uses TRBV30 and TRBJ1-2; 7 bases map to TRBD1. Germline values: CDR1 GTSNPN, CDR2 SVGIG (reference sequence). V was pared by 0 bases and J by 1 base, with 2 bases of the junction left unmatched. This CDR3 spans 14 amino acids.

The V gene is TRBV7-2, the J gene TRBJ2-7, with D perhaps matching TRBD2 (5 bases). Per germline, CDR1 SGHTA and CDR2 FQGNSA. The CDR3 extends over 16 amino acids. Deletions cut 1 base from V and 2 bases from J, with 15 bases between. The CDR3 loop reads CASSLVAAGSAYEQYF. CDR3 in DNA: TGTGCCAGCAGCTTAGTTGCTGCGGGTTCCGCCTACGAGCAGTACTTC.

The gene calls are TRBV28 and TRBJ1-3; possible D gene TRBD1, 5 bases. Looked up from germline, CDR1 is MDHEN and CDR2 is SYDVKM. The CDR3 covers 15 residues. The V end lost 5 bases, the J end lost 0 bases, and 11 bases lay between the germline ends. CDR3 sequence (DNA): TGTGCCAGCAGTCTCGGGGGGATCTCTGGAAACACCATATATTTT. Translating it yields CASSLGGISGNTIYF.

This rearrangement joins TRBV19 to TRBJ2-5; tentative D call: TRBD2 (5 bases). V dropped 3 bases and J dropped 1 base, with 12 bases sitting between them. The CDR3 is 15 amino acids. CDR1 LNHDA and CDR2 SQIVND come from the germline V gene (reference sequence). In DNA, the CDR3 is TGTGCCAGTAGTATGGATCTGGAGGCCCAAGAGACCCAGTACTTC. It encodes CASSMDLEAQETQYF.

The chain carries TRBV4-1 and TRBJ2-7, with D tentatively TRBD2 (6 bases). Trimming removed 5 bases at V and 0 bases at J, with 17 bases between. The CDR3 length is 16 residues. The germline gives CDR1 MGHRA, CDR2 YSYEKL. This CDR3 reads CASSSRGLASSYEQYF. The DNA of the CDR3 is TGCGCCAGCAGCTCCCGGGGACTCGCAAGCTCCTACGAGCAGTACTTC.

This sequence joins TRBV7-3 and TRBJ2-3, with 7 bases lining up with TRBD2. Losses at the gene ends were 4 bases for V and 3 bases for J; bases not matched to a gene: 10. From germline, CDR1 is SGHTA and CDR2 FQGTGA. This CDR3 has 16 amino acids. The CDR3 coding sequence is TGTGCCAGCAGCTCAGGCCTGGGGGGGTATACAGATACGCAGTATTTT. It codes for CASSSGLGGYTDTQYF. The full variable domain, rest sourced from reference TRBV7-3 and TRBJ2-3, is GAGVSQTPSNKVTEKGKYVELRCDPISGHTALYWYRQSLGQGPEFLIYFQGTGAADDSGLPNDRFFAVRPEGSVSTLKIQRTERGDSAVYLCASSSGLGGYTDTQYFGPGTRLTVL.

V gene TRBV2 combines with J gene TRBJ2-7; 8 positions match TRBD2. The CDR3 spans 15 residues. Germline CDR1 is SNHLY and CDR2 is FYNNEI. The V and J ends lost 5 bases and 9 bases, in that order; junction bases with no gene match: 15. CDR3 sequence (DNA): TGTGCCAGCAGTCCGTTGGGAGCCGGGGGGGTCGGGCAGTACTTC. Translated: CASSPLGAGGVGQYF. Full variable domain (rest looked up from reference TRBV2 and TRBJ2-7): EPEVTQTPSHQVTQMGQEVILRCVPISNHLYFYWYRQILGQKVEFLVSFYNNEISEKSEIFDDQFSVERPDGSNFTLKIRSTKLEDSAMYFCASSPLGAGGVGQYFGPGTRLTVT.

The chain couples TRBV28 to TRBJ2-5; 9 bases fit TRBD1. The CDR3 runs to 16 residues. Trimming at V came to 4 bases and at J to 5 bases, leaving 11 bases not matched to a gene. The germline gives CDR1 MDHEN, CDR2 SYDVKM. The CDR3 loop is CASSSSATGGMETQYF. The CDR3 DNA is TGTGCCAGCAGTTCTTCCGCGACAGGGGGGATGGAGACCCAGTACTTC.

The V gene is TRBV9, the J gene TRBJ2-1; 15 bases map to TRBD2. Germline-derived CDR1 and CDR2 are SGDLS and YYNGEE. Trimming cost V 4 bases and J 4 bases; bases outside gene matches: 12. The CDR3 runs 19 residues. CDR3 DNA: TGTGCCAGCAGCTCCCGCATGGGACTAGCGGGAGGCCCGTACAATGAGCAGTTCTTC. Its translation is CASSSRMGLAGGPYNEQFF.

This clone was seen once. The rearrangement joins TRBV4-1 to TRBJ2-5, with D unresolved. The germline V gene encodes CDR1 MGHRA and CDR2 YSYEKL. V was clipped by 0 bases and J by 7 bases, with 9 bases between them. The CDR3 runs to 13 residues. Here the CDR3 DNA reads TGCGCCAGCAGCCAAGAATTTTCGGGGACCCAGTACTTC. Its translation is CASSQEFSGTQYF.

The chain links TRBV3-1 (or the pseudogene TRBV3-2) to TRBJ2-7; 10 nucleotides match TRBD2. This CDR3 contains 16 residues. The trim removed 1 base at V and 4 bases at J, leaving 7 bases unmatched. The germline CDR1 and CDR2 sequences are LGHDT and YNNKEL (reference sequence). Written as DNA, the CDR3 is TGTGCCAGCAGCCAAGGGGATAGCGGGAGGATATACGAGCAGTACTTC. It translates to CASSQGDSGRIYEQYF.

This clone came up a few times. The chain joins TRBV6-2 or TRBV6-3 to TRBJ2-1; D gene uncertain. The CDR3 runs to 12 residues. V was trimmed by 4 bases and J by 4 bases, leaving 5 bases between them. CDR1 and CDR2 from the germline V gene are MNHEY and SVGEGT. Here the CDR3 DNA reads TGTGCCAGCAGTTCCACTTACAATGAGCAGTTCTTC. This sequence encodes CASSSTYNEQFF.